One and the same sample provided the 4 T cell receptor beta chains below, sequenced in a study of shared clonotypes between healthy human individuals. Repertoires were generated with immunoSEQ multiplex PCR, while TCRdb's copy carries only in-frame clones and drops some. The table lists around 500,000 clones, roughly 78% of them singletons. Source material: PBMCs. The receptors here all came from a woman in her 40s in good health. Some clones in this sample may be carry-over from other donors' samples.

About this clone itself: Other DNA sequences of this sample code for an identical CDR3. The chain uses TRBV7-3 and TRBJ2-3, with D possibly being TRBD2 (6 bases). There are 14 residues in the CDR3. Germline V gene lookup returns CDR1 SGHTA and CDR2 FQGTGA. V lost 0 bases to trimming and J lost 2 bases, with 6 bases between them. The CDR3 protein is CASSLTGLTDTQYF. In nucleotides, the CDR3 is TGTGCCAGCAGCTTAACGGGACTCACAGATACGCAGTATTTT.

This clone was detected a few times. The rearrangement uses TRBV14 and TRBJ1-3; no clear D. The germline CDR1 and CDR2 sequences are SGHDN and FVKESK. The CDR3 extends over 15 amino acids. The germline V and J ends were trimmed by 6 bases and 0 bases, with 12 bases remaining between them. The CDR3 spells CASRRTGSSGNTIYF. CDR3 coding DNA: TGTGCCAGCAGGCGGACGGGAAGCTCTGGAAACACCATATATTTT.

The chain has TRBV21-1 and TRBJ1-4. TRBV21-1 is termed a pseudogene. The CDR3 totals 16 residues. CDR3 nucleotide sequence: TGTGCCAGCAGCAAAAGGGGGGCAGGCGAGAATGAAAAACTGTTTTTT. Translated: CASSKRGAGENEKLFF.

CDR3 region: CASGRTSGSWNEQFF. CDR3 DNA: TGTGCCAGCGGTAGGACTAGCGGGAGCTGGAATGAGCAGTTCTTC. The V call is TRBV6-1, the J call TRBJ2-1, with TRBD2 identical over 13 bases. Germline CDR1 reads MNHNS; CDR2 reads SASEGT. The CDR3 is made up of 15 amino acids. Unmatched junction bases numbered 8, after V lost 8 bases and J lost 7 bases.